One sample yielded the 26 T cell receptor beta chains listed below, sequenced in a study of T cell repertoires in cytomegalovirus infection. TCRdb re-derived calls from the reads in MiXCR, one entry per CDR3 protein. The data show 290,000 or so distinct CDR3 sequences, around 9.6% seen once. Sample: PBMCs. These TCRs come from a human donor in good health (CMV status not recorded). Some clones in this sample may be carry-over from other donors' samples.

This clonotype was observed at least ten times. The V call is TRBV20-1, the J call TRBJ2-2; 9 bases line up with TRBD1. V dropped 6 bases and J dropped 3; count of bases not matched to a gene: 8. The germline V gene has CDR1 DFQATT and CDR2 SNEGSKA (reference sequence). This CDR3 is built from 15 residues. The DNA of the CDR3 is TGCAGTGCCTACGCCGGGACAGGGTACACCGGGGAGCTGTTTTTT. Protein sequence: CSAYAGTGYTGELFF.

This chain joins TRBV29-1 and TRBJ1-2, with D unclear. CDR1 is SQVTM, CDR2 ANQGSEA, per germline. V was cut by 5 bases and J by 4 bases, with 11 bases left in between. The CDR3 contains 12 residues. DNA of the CDR3: TGCAGCGTTTGGTGGGAATTCTATGGCTACACCTTC. Residues: CSVWWEFYGYTF.

This clonotype was recorded at least ten times. The chain uses TRBV6-1 and TRBJ1-2, with D uncertain. V was shortened by 11 bases and J by 0 bases, with 16 bases between the two germline ends. Germline lookup yields CDR1 MNHNS and CDR2 SASEGT. The CDR3 has 14 amino acids. The CDR3 nucleotides read TGTGCCGGACTCAACAGCTTTACTAACTATGGCTACACCTTC. Protein product: CAGLNSFTNYGYTF.

This clonotype appeared many times. The chain has TRBV5-1 and TRBJ1-1; 7 positions agree with TRBD1. The CDR3 runs to 13 residues. Germline V gene data show CDR1 as SGHRS and CDR2 as YFSETQ. Trimming took 5 bases from V and 5 from J; bases not matched to a gene: 6. CDR3 coding DNA: TGCGCCAGCAGACAGGGGATGAGGACTGAAGCTTTCTTT. Translated: CASRQGMRTEAFF.

This clonotype was recorded at least ten times. The chain links TRBV29-1 to TRBJ1-4; D not resolved. This CDR3 contains 14 residues. V lost 4 bases and J lost 0, with 9 bases in between. In germline, CDR1 is SQVTM, CDR2 ANQGSEA. DNA of the CDR3: TGCAGCGTTGCCACATCTGCAACTAATGAAAAACTGTTTTTT. Its protein product is CSVATSATNEKLFF.

The table lists this clonotype with many counts. This chain uses TRBV7-9 with TRBJ2-1; D might be TRBD2 (5 bases). This CDR3 has 16 residues. Trimming left V 1 base short and J 2 bases short, with 12 bases between. Germline assignment: CDR1 SEHNR and CDR2 FQNEAQ (reference sequence). The CDR3 protein is CASSLEGAGTYNEQFF. CDR3 bases: TGTGCCAGCAGCTTAGAGGGTGCCGGGACCTACAATGAGCAGTTCTTC. Drawing the rest from reference TRBV7-9 and TRBJ2-1, the complete variable domain is DTGVSQNPRHKITKRGQNVTFRCDPISEHNRLYWYRQTLGQGPEFLTYFQNEAQLEKSRLLSDRFSAERPKGSFSTLEIQRTEQGDSAMYLCASSLEGAGTYNEQFFGPGTRLTVL.

This clonotype is a singleton in its sample. The junction departs from germline at one end; a sequencing error may be responsible. CDR3 in DNA: TGCGCCAACAGCATTGGGGAGGGGGTGTCCTACGAGCAGTACTTC. As protein: CANSIGEGVSYEQYF. The chain carries TRBV5-1 and TRBJ2-7; D is perhaps TRBD2 (7 bases). Germline CDR1 and CDR2: SGHRS and YFSETQ. This CDR3 region has 15 residues.

This clonotype was detected a few times. The rearrangement joins TRBV6-1 to TRBJ2-5, with 11 bases identical to TRBD2. The CDR3 totals 15 residues. Germline CDR1 is MNHNS and CDR2 is SASEGT. V trimming: 2 bases; J trimming: 5 bases; junction bases outside the gene matches: 4. The CDR3 reads CASSELAGGPETQYF. Written as DNA, the CDR3 is TGTGCCAGCAGTGAATTAGCGGGGGGGCCGGAGACCCAGTACTTC.

The chain carries TRBV14 and TRBJ1-6, with D unclear. Germline V CDR1 and CDR2: SGHDN, FVKESK. V shed 1 base and J shed 0 bases, with 10 bases lying between them. The CDR3 runs 17 residues. CDR3 sequence: CASSQAGWGSYNSPLHF. CDR3 in DNA: TGTGCCAGCAGCCAAGCTGGTTGGGGCTCCTATAATTCACCCCTCCACTTT. The whole variable domain, remainder taken from reference TRBV14 and TRBJ1-6, is EAGVTQFPSHSVIEKGQTVTLRCDPISGHDNLYWYRRVMGKEIKFLLHFVKESKQDESGMPNNRFLAERTGGTYSTLKVQPAELEDSGVYFCASSQAGWGSYNSPLHFGNGTRLTVT.

The chain joins TRBV5-1 to TRBJ1-4; 12 positions agree with TRBD1. After removal of 0 bases from V and 15 bases from J, the junction contained 12 bases not matched to a gene. The V gene's germline CDR1 is SGHRS and CDR2 YFSETQ. This CDR3 is 16 amino acids long. This chain's CDR3 is CASSLVPSGTGGLLFF. The CDR3 coding sequence is TGCGCCAGCAGCTTGGTTCCCTCCGGGACAGGGGGCCTATTGTTTTTT.

This clonotype was recorded at least ten times. The rearrangement links TRBV5-1 to TRBJ2-5, with 9 bases lining up with TRBD2. CDR1 and CDR2 (germline): SGHRS, YFSETQ. The V gene end was trimmed by 2 bases and the J gene end by 0 bases; junction bases not matched to a gene: 2. This CDR3 is built from 15 residues. The CDR3 DNA reads as TGCGCCAGCAGCTTTAGCGGGGGCCACCAAGAGACCCAGTACTTC. Residues: CASSFSGGHQETQYF.

This clonotype was detected only a few times. The chain has TRBV25-1 and TRBJ2-2; 7 bases match TRBD1. Germline CDR1 reads MGHDK; CDR2 reads SYGVNS. This CDR3 contains 16 residues. V gave up 3 bases and J gave up 6 bases; unmatched junction bases: 10. For the CDR3, the DNA is TGTGCCAGCAGTGATAGGGGGCGCCCGGCCGCCGGGGAGCTGTTTTTT. Translated: CASSDRGRPAAGELFF.

This clonotype showed up just once. Given a much more abundant clone one base away, this may be a read error. The V call is TRBV12-3 or TRBV12-4, the J call TRBJ1-3; D not certain. V was shortened by 0 bases and J by 5 bases, with 8 bases between the two germline ends. The CDR3 is 14 residues long. CDR3 DNA sequence: TGTGCCAGCAGTTTAGCGGGTACTAGAAACACCATATATTTT. Its translation: CASSLAGTRNTIYF.

The CDR3 loop reads CASSPGPASPLHF. The CDR3 DNA is TGTGCCAGCAGTCCGGGACCGGCTTCACCCCTCCACTTT. This sequence joins TRBV6-4 and TRBJ1-6; tentatively, D is TRBD1 (5 bases). The CDR3 consists of 13 residues. CDR1 is MRHNA and CDR2 is SNTAGT in the germline V gene. Between the trimmed V and J ends, which lost 5 bases and 9 bases, there was a span of 11 bases.

The chain has TRBV2 and TRBJ2-3; no reliable D call. The germline gives CDR1 SNHLY, CDR2 FYNNEI. V dropped 6 bases and J dropped 6 bases, with 16 bases sitting between them. The CDR3 runs to 14 residues. CDR3 loop: CASRKIPSEDTQYF. CDR3 DNA sequence: TGTGCCAGCAGGAAAATCCCCTCCGAGGATACGCAGTATTTT.

V usage is TRBV29-1 and J usage is TRBJ2-5, with TRBD2 matching over 10 bases. V trimming: 6 bases; J trimming: 3 bases; junction bases outside the gene matches: 13. The CDR3 totals 16 residues. Germline-derived CDR1 and CDR2 are SQVTM and ANQGSEA. CDR3 DNA: TGCAGCGTCCTTCTAGCGGGGGTCCCCGAGAAAGAGACCCAGTACTTC. Amino acid sequence: CSVLLAGVPEKETQYF. The whole variable domain, filled in from reference TRBV29-1 and TRBJ2-5, reads SAVISQKPSRDICQRGTSLTIQCQVDSQVTMMFWYRQQPGQSLTLIATANQGSEATYESGFVIDKFPISRPNLTFSTLTVSNMSPEDSSIYLCSVLLAGVPEKETQYFGPGTRLLVL.

The table lists this clonotype with many counts. The CDR3 is CASNPLVAGANVLTF. The CDR3 region has the DNA TGTGCCAGCAATCCACTGGTGGCTGGGGCCAACGTCCTGACTTTC. This sequence joins TRBV28 and TRBJ2-6; D gene ambiguous. The CDR3 sequence is 15 residues long. V lost 7 bases and J 2 bases, leaving 12 bases between the germline ends. Germline CDR1 and CDR2: MDHEN and SYDVKM.

The sample holds many counts of this clonotype. V is TRBV7-9 and J is TRBJ1-2; 7 bases agree with TRBD1. Trimming at V came to 4 bases and at J to 8 bases, leaving 13 bases not matched to a gene. Germline CDR1 SEHNR, CDR2 FQNEAQ (reference sequence). The CDR3 is 15 residues long. CDR3 amino acids: CASSWAGTAKGGYTF. The CDR3 region has the DNA TGTGCCAGCAGCTGGGCCGGGACAGCCAAGGGCGGCTACACCTTC. The entire variable domain, with the rest obtained from reference TRBV7-9 and TRBJ1-2, is as follows: DTGVSQNPRHKITKRGQNVTFRCDPISEHNRLYWYRQTLGQGPEFLTYFQNEAQLEKSRLLSDRFSAERPKGSFSTLEIQRTEQGDSAMYLCASSWAGTAKGGYTFGSGTRLTVV.

The rearrangement links TRBV5-1 to TRBJ2-7; either TRBD1 or TRBD2 may supply D (6 bases each). Trimming removed 4 bases from V and 3 bases from J, with 23 bases in between. Germline CDR1 is SGHRS and CDR2 is YFSETQ. This CDR3 spans 17 amino acids. This CDR3 is CASSRGGPGDPIYEQYF. The CDR3 DNA is TGCGCCAGCAGCCGAGGGGGTCCGGGGGACCCGATCTACGAGCAGTACTTC.

This chain connects TRBV3-1 to TRBJ1-5, with D unresolved. Germline values: CDR1 LGHDT, CDR2 YNNKEL (reference sequence). The V gene lost 2 bases and the J gene lost 4 bases, with 6 bases spanning the gap. The CDR3 spans 13 residues. DNA for the CDR3: TGTGCCAGCAGCCAATTCAGGAATCAGCCCCAGCATTTT. The encoded protein is CASSQFRNQPQHF.

This clonotype appeared many times. The chain employs TRBV5-6 and TRBJ1-1; 8 positions agree with TRBD1. The V segment lost 1 base and the J segment 3 bases; nucleotides outside the gene matches: 5. The length of the CDR3 is 15 residues. Germline V gives CDR1 SGHDT, CDR2 YYEEEE. The CDR3 sequence is CASSLLTDRDTEAFF. The CDR3 DNA reads as TGTGCCAGCAGCTTGTTAACGGACAGGGACACTGAAGCTTTCTTT.

This clonotype was recorded many times. The chain is built from TRBV10-3 and TRBJ1-5; 7 nucleotides match TRBD1. The V segment lost 0 bases and the J segment 7 bases; nucleotides outside the gene matches: 6. In germline, CDR1 is ENHRY, CDR2 SYGVKD. The CDR3 is 15 amino acids. In DNA form, the CDR3 reads TGTGCCATCAGTGAGTCGCTACAGGGGCGGCAGCCCCAGCATTTT. It translates to CAISESLQGRQPQHF.

The sample holds many counts of this clonotype. The rearrangement links TRBV29-1 to TRBJ2-3, with 9 bases identical to TRBD2. The CDR3 length is 13 residues. CDR1 is SQVTM and CDR2 is ANQGSEA in the germline V gene. Trimming cost V 7 bases and J 4 bases; bases outside gene matches: 6. CDR3 sequence: CSALLAGSDTQYF. Here the CDR3 DNA reads TGCAGCGCTCTACTAGCGGGTTCAGATACGCAGTATTTT.

This clonotype appeared many times. CDR3 sequence reads: CASRRLATISGANVLTF. Here the CDR3 DNA reads TGTGCCAGTAGGAGACTAGCGACCATCTCTGGGGCCAACGTCCTGACTTTC. The chain links TRBV19 to TRBJ2-6; 8 nucleotides align to TRBD2. The CDR3 loop spans 17 amino acids. Unmatched junction bases numbered 7, after V lost 6 bases and J lost 0 bases. CDR1 and CDR2 (germline): LNHDA, SQIVND (reference sequence).

This clonotype turned up a few times. The CDR3: CASRSRTGQPQHF. The CDR3 region has the DNA TGTGCCAGTCGGTCCCGGACGGGTCAGCCCCAGCATTTT. The gene calls are TRBV19 and TRBJ1-5; no definite D call. The germline CDR1 and CDR2 sequences are LNHDA and SQIVND (reference sequence). V was trimmed by 8 bases and J by 6 bases, leaving 14 bases between them. The CDR3 runs to 13 residues.

The sample holds many counts of this clonotype. V usage is TRBV7-6 and J usage is TRBJ2-2; a possible D gene is TRBD2 (6 bases). The CDR3 contains 13 residues. Germline V gene data show CDR1 as SGHVS and CDR2 as FNYEAQ. Trimming pared 4 bases from V and 6 bases from J, leaving 9 bases between. The CDR3 reads CASSSRDSGELFF. The DNA for the CDR3 is TGTGCCAGCAGCTCTCGGGACTCCGGGGAGCTGTTTTTT.